The 26 T cell receptor beta chains in this list originate from one sample, sequenced in a study of CD8 T cells in Susac syndrome. cDNA came from approximately 0.5 to 1 ug RNA primed by random hexamers. TCRdb re-called the immunoSEQ multiplex PCR reads through MiXCR, storing one row per CDR3 protein. The table has 80,000 or so distinct CDR3 sequences, more than 85% seen once. Sequenced sample: CD4+ T cells from PBMCs. The receptors were sampled from a human donor with Susac syndrome.

This chain connects TRBV5-4 to TRBJ2-1; perhaps TRBD2 as D (7 bases). Germline V lookup: CDR1 SGHNT, CDR2 YYREEE (reference sequence). CDR3 length equals 17 residues. V was clipped by 4 bases and J by 8 bases, with 25 bases between them. CDR3 coding DNA: TGTGCCAGCAGCGTGAAAGCTCGGGGGGCATCTCCACATGAGCAGTTCTTC. Protein sequence: CASSVKARGASPHEQFF. The whole variable domain, filled in from reference TRBV5-4 and TRBJ2-1, reads ETGVTQSPTHLIKTRGQQVTLRCSSQSGHNTVSWYQQALGQGPQFIFQYYREEENGRGNFPPRFSGLQFPNYSSELNVNALELDDSALYLCASSVKARGASPHEQFFGPGTRLTVL.

The chain links TRBV12-3 or TRBV12-4 to TRBJ2-1, with TRBD2 matching over 12 bases. The CDR3 is 16 amino acids. The junction had 13 bases not matched to a gene; V was cut back by 7 bases and J by 9 bases. CDR3 loop: CASTPGRLAGGTEQFF. In DNA, the CDR3 is TGTGCCAGCACCCCTGGGAGGCTAGCGGGGGGGACTGAGCAGTTCTTC.

This chain links TRBV20-1 with TRBJ1-2; D gene unclear. Trimming left V 6 bases short and J 5 bases short, with 7 bases between. Germline assignment: CDR1 DFQATT and CDR2 SNEGSKA (reference sequence). The CDR3 has 10 amino acids. CDR3 nucleotide sequence: TGCAGTGCCATCGAGTATGGCTACACCTTC. Translated: CSAIEYGYTF.

Only one count was recorded for this clonotype. This sequence joins TRBV13 and TRBJ1-1, with D unclear. Trimming shortened V by 4 bases and J by 4 bases, and 7 bases separated the two germline ends. The CDR3 extends over 12 amino acids. CDR1 and CDR2 (germline): PRHDT, FYEKMQ (reference sequence). CDR3 in amino acids: CASSSHSTEAFF. The CDR3 DNA reads TGTGCCAGCAGCTCCCACAGCACTGAAGCTTTCTTT.

DNA for the CDR3: TGTGCCAGCAGCCAAGACAGGGGAACTTATGGCTACACCTTC. Its translation is CASSQDRGTYGYTF. J is TRBJ1-2 and V is TRBV3-1; D possibly corresponds to TRBD1 (6 bases). CDR1 is LGHDT and CDR2 is YNNKEL in the germline V gene (reference sequence). CDR3 length equals 14 residues. Trimming pared 0 bases from V and 5 bases from J, leaving 10 bases between.

This clonotype was recorded only once. The rearrangement uses TRBV29-1 and TRBJ2-5; possibly TRBD2 for D (6 bases). The V gene lost 3 bases and the J gene lost 5 bases, with 13 bases spanning the gap. Per the germline V gene, CDR1 is SQVTM and CDR2 is ANQGSEA. This CDR3 is 13 amino acids long. The CDR3 here is CSVDTGAGETQYF. DNA of the CDR3: TGCAGCGTTGATACGGGAGCTGGGGAGACCCAGTACTTC.

This clonotype was detected once. The V call is TRBV6-5, the J call TRBJ2-1; 7 nucleotides match TRBD1. V was pared by 5 bases and J by 4 bases, with 8 bases of the junction left unmatched. Germline-derived CDR1 and CDR2 are MNHEY and SVGAGI. The CDR3 consists of 15 residues. CDR3 DNA: TGTGCCAGCAGTCGAGACAGGGCTACTTACAATGAGCAGTTCTTC. It yields the protein CASSRDRATYNEQFF.

This chain joins TRBV5-1 and TRBJ2-5; D not resolved. CDR1 is SGHRS and CDR2 is YFSETQ in the germline V gene. This CDR3 region has 15 residues. With 0 bases removed from V and 4 bases from J, the gap between germline ends came to 13 bases. The CDR3: CASSLALLSGETQYF. CDR3 bases: TGCGCCAGCAGCTTGGCCTTACTATCAGGAGAGACCCAGTACTTC.

This clonotype was seen just once. V gene TRBV4-2 combines with J gene TRBJ1-6, with 7 bases matching TRBD1. The CDR3 runs to 18 residues. Germline V gives CDR1 LGHNA, CDR2 YNFKEQ. Germline trimming cut 0 bases from V and 7 bases from J; bases unmatched to any gene: 12. DNA for the CDR3: TGTGCCAGCAGCCAAGAAACCCTGGGCAGAGGGGGCAATTCACCCCTCCACTTT. Translation gives CASSQETLGRGGNSPLHF.

This chain joins TRBV7-2 and TRBJ1-6; D is unclear. V lost 2 bases and J lost 4, with 15 bases in between. The CDR3 is 17 amino acids. CDR1 and CDR2 from the germline V gene are SGHTA and FQGNSA. The DNA for the CDR3 is TGTGCCAGCAGCTTATTCCGCTCGAGCAATTATAATTCACCCCTCCACTTT. Translating it yields CASSLFRSSNYNSPLHF.

This clonotype was recorded only once. V gene TRBV20-1 combines with J gene TRBJ1-1; D uncertain. The CDR3 extends over 12 amino acids. The ends were cut back, 5 bases at V and 3 bases at J, with 10 bases in the middle. Germline assignment: CDR1 DFQATT and CDR2 SNEGSKA (reference sequence). CDR3 in amino acids: CSAPSGYTEAFF. In DNA form, the CDR3 reads TGCAGTGCTCCTTCGGGGTACACTGAAGCTTTCTTT.

This sequence joins TRBV19 and TRBJ1-2; D is uncertain. In germline, CDR1 is LNHDA, CDR2 SQIVND (reference sequence). The V and J ends lost 3 bases and 4 bases respectively, with 9 bases between them. CDR3 length: 13 residues. The CDR3 sequence: CASSMGSAYGYTF. The CDR3 nucleotides read TGTGCCAGTAGTATGGGTTCGGCCTATGGCTACACCTTC.

A few counts support this clonotype. This chain connects TRBV4-1 to TRBJ2-5; D might be TRBD2 (5 bases). In germline, CDR1 is MGHRA, CDR2 YSYEKL. The CDR3 contains 14 residues. The germline V and J ends were trimmed by 3 bases and 7 bases, with 15 bases remaining between them. The CDR3 sequence: CASSQGYYGGTQYF. In nucleotides, the CDR3 is TGCGCCAGCAGCCAGGGCTATTATGGAGGGACCCAGTACTTC.

The CDR3 spells CASSFGRNVNQPQHF. As DNA, the CDR3 is TGTGCCAGCAGCTTTGGACGAAACGTAAATCAGCCCCAGCATTTT. The genes are TRBV7-2 and TRBJ1-5; no reliable D call. Germline CDR1 SGHTA, CDR2 FQGNSA. The CDR3 runs to 15 residues. V lost 3 bases and J lost 4, with 13 bases in between.

The chain employs TRBV7-2 and TRBJ1-3; D is ambiguous. The germline V gene has CDR1 SGHTA and CDR2 FQGNSA. The CDR3 has 15 residues. The ends were cut back, 5 bases at V and 3 bases at J, with 14 bases in the middle. The CDR3 loop is CASSGGVWIGNTIYF. DNA for the CDR3: TGTGCCAGCAGCGGCGGGGTTTGGATTGGAAACACCATATATTTT. The full variable domain, in which reference TRBV7-2 and TRBJ1-3 provide the parts outside the CDR3, is GAGVSQSPSNKVTEKGKDVELRCDPISGHTALYWYRQSLGQGLEFLIYFQGNSAPDKSGLPSDRFSAERTGGSVSTLTIQRTQQEDSAVYLCASSGGVWIGNTIYFGEGSWLTVV.

The chain uses TRBV20-1 and TRBJ2-3; D possibly matches TRBD1 or TRBD2 (5 bases each). Trimming left V 4 bases short and J 6 bases short, with 11 bases between. The CDR3 loop spans 12 amino acids. The germline gives CDR1 DFQATT, CDR2 SNEGSKA (reference sequence). CDR3: CSATGEGDTQYF. DNA for the CDR3: TGCAGTGCTACGGGTGAGGGGGATACGCAGTATTTT.

The rearrangement links TRBV7-9 to TRBJ2-1; 14 nucleotides agree with TRBD2. V lost 5 bases, J lost 8 bases, and 8 bases stayed unmatched. The germline CDR1 and CDR2 sequences are SEHNR and FQNEAQ (reference sequence). The CDR3 spans 16 residues. CDR3 nucleotides: TGTGCCAGCAGCACCTCCGGGACTAGCGGGAGTCATGAGCAGTTCTTC. Encoded protein: CASSTSGTSGSHEQFF. The full variable domain, its missing parts supplied by reference TRBV7-9 and TRBJ2-1, is DTGVSQNPRHKITKRGQNVTFRCDPISEHNRLYWYRQTLGQGPEFLTYFQNEAQLEKSRLLSDRFSAERPKGSFSTLEIQRTEQGDSAMYLCASSTSGTSGSHEQFFGPGTRLTVL.

The chain carries TRBV5-1 and TRBJ1-1, with TRBD1 identical over 7 bases. The V and J ends lost 4 bases and 2 bases, in that order; junction bases with no gene match: 8. CDR3 size: 15 residues. Germline CDR1 and CDR2: SGHRS and YFSETQ. The CDR3 sequence: CASSPETGVNTEAFF. CDR3 bases: TGCGCCAGCAGCCCAGAAACAGGGGTTAACACTGAAGCTTTCTTT.

The chain has TRBV13 and TRBJ2-7, with a weak D call TRBD1 (6 bases). V lost 2 bases and J lost 1, with 12 bases in between. The CDR3 is 15 amino acids. Germline V CDR1 and CDR2: PRHDT, FYEKMQ (reference sequence). The DNA of the CDR3 is TGTGCCAGCAGCTTAAGGACAGTCGGTTCCTACGAGCAGTACTTC. Translation: CASSLRTVGSYEQYF.

V usage is TRBV7-9 and J usage is TRBJ2-5; D perhaps matches TRBD2 (6 bases). The germline gives CDR1 SEHNR, CDR2 FQNEAQ (reference sequence). CDR3 length: 16 residues. Trimming cost V 4 bases and J 2 bases, with 17 bases left between them. CDR3 DNA sequence: TGTGCCAGCAGCTCCTTTGGGACTGTTGAACAAGAGACCCAGTACTTC. Protein product: CASSSFGTVEQETQYF.

This rearrangement joins TRBV20-1 to TRBJ2-1; 9 nucleotides agree with TRBD2. Trimming took 6 bases from V and 0 from J; bases not matched to a gene: 3. The V gene's germline CDR1 is DFQATT and CDR2 SNEGSKA (reference sequence). This CDR3 has 14 amino acids. CDR3 nucleotide sequence: TGCAGTGCCGCGGGGGGGCCCTCCTACAATGAGCAGTTCTTC. Its translation is CSAAGGPSYNEQFF.

The chain is built from TRBV19 and TRBJ2-5; 11 bases agree with TRBD2. Germline V gene sequence: CDR1 LNHDA, CDR2 SQIVND (reference sequence). Trimming removed 7 bases from V and 2 bases from J; junction bases left unmatched: 6. The CDR3 has 15 amino acids. The CDR3 here is CASNTLAGGQETQYF. The DNA of the CDR3 is TGTGCCAGTAATACTCTAGCGGGGGGACAAGAGACCCAGTACTTC.

This chain links TRBV5-1 with TRBJ2-3, with 8 bases identical to TRBD2. The length of the CDR3 is 16 residues. Germline V gives CDR1 SGHRS, CDR2 YFSETQ. With V trimmed by 4 bases and J by 2 bases, 9 bases remained unmatched. The CDR3 spells CASSPQAGATTDTQYF. The CDR3, as DNA: TGCGCCAGCAGCCCCCAAGCGGGGGCAACCACAGATACGCAGTATTTT.

The gene calls are TRBV19 and TRBJ2-1; D is perhaps TRBD1 (6 bases). This CDR3 is 12 amino acids long. Germline lookup yields CDR1 LNHDA and CDR2 SQIVND (reference sequence). Trimming removed 6 bases from V and 6 bases from J, with 9 bases in between. The CDR3: CASSGTRNEQFF. CDR3 in DNA: TGTGCCAGTAGCGGGACACGCAATGAGCAGTTCTTC.

The chain employs TRBV5-1 and TRBJ1-1; 11 bases align to TRBD1. CDR3 length: 14 residues. V gave up 4 bases and J gave up 5 bases; unmatched junction bases: 4. Germline V gene lookup returns CDR1 SGHRS and CDR2 YFSETQ. In DNA, the CDR3 is TGCGCCAGCAGCCAGGGACAGGGGGGAACTGAAGCTTTCTTT. Protein: CASSQGQGGTEAFF.

This clonotype was seen just once. The chain carries TRBV29-1 and TRBJ1-1; TRBD1 agrees at 10 bases. Germline CDR1 reads SQVTM; CDR2 reads ANQGSEA. V shed 5 bases and J 1 base; nucleotides not matched to a gene: 10. This CDR3 has 16 residues. CDR3 nucleotide sequence: TGCAGCGTTCGAAAGAGACAGGGGGCCTCGAACACTGAAGCTTTCTTT. It yields the protein CSVRKRQGASNTEAFF.